This T cell receptor (beta chain) was sequenced during a study of shared T cell receptors in the human thymus. The protocol was immunoSEQ multiplex PCR, while the TCRdb copy is restricted to in-frame clones and leaves out a portion. The table lists approximately 580,000 clones, approximately 80% of them singletons. These same data were also listed under a study on human thymus T cells. From that paper: Obtained as resections during corrective heart surgery, the thymus tissue was then studied.

The sequenced material came from thymocytes. The sequence was collected from a boy in the first two years of life with a congenital heart defect.

The CDR3 DNA reads as TGTGCCAGTAGTGACAGATTGAACACTGAAGCTTTCTTT. Its protein product is CASSDRLNTEAFF. The chain employs TRBV19 and TRBJ1-1, with TRBD1 as a possible D gene (5 bases). CDR1 and CDR2 from the germline V gene are LNHDA and SQIVND (reference sequence). Trimming stripped 5 bases from V and 0 bases from J, with 7 bases between. The CDR3 contains 13 residues.